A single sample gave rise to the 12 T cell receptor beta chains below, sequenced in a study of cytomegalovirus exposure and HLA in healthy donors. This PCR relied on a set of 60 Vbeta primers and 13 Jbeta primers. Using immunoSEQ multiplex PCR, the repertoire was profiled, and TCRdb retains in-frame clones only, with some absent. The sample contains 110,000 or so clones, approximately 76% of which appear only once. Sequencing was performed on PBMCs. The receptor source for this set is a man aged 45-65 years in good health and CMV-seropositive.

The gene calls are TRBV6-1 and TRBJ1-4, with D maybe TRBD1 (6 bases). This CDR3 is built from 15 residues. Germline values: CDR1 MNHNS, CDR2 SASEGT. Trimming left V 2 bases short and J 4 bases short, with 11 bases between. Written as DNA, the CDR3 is TGTGCCAGCAGTGAACTGGACAGATTTAATGAAAAACTGTTTTTT. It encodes CASSELDRFNEKLFF.

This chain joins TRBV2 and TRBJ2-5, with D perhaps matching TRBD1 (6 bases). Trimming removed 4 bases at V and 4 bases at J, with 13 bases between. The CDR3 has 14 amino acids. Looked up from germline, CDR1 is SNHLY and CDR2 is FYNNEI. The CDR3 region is CASSARQAPETQYF. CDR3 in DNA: TGTGCCAGCAGTGCCCGACAGGCCCCAGAGACCCAGTACTTC.

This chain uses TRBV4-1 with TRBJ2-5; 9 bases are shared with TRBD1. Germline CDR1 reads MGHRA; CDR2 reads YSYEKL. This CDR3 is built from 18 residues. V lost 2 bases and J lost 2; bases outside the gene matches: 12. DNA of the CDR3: TGCGCCAGCAGCCAATCTTTCACCGGGACAGGGTATCAAGAGACCCAGTACTTC. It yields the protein CASSQSFTGTGYQETQYF.

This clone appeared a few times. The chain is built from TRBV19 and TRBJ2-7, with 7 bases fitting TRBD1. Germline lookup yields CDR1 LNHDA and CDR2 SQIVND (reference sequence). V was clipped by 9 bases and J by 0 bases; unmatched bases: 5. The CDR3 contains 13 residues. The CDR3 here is CASEGQNSYEQYF. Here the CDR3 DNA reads TGTGCCAGCGAGGGACAGAACTCCTACGAGCAGTACTTC.

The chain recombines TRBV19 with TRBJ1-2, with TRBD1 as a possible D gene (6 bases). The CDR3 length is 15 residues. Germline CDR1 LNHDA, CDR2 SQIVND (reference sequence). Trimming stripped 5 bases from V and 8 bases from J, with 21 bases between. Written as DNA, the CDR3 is TGTGCCAGTAGTGTGGGGGCACGGACAGCCACGGGCTACACCTTC. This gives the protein CASSVGARTATGYTF.

CDR3 loop: CASSYASHANTGELFF. The CDR3 nucleotides read TGTGCCAGCAGTTACGCTAGTCACGCGAACACCGGGGAGCTGTTTTTT. The chain carries TRBV6-5 and TRBJ2-2; no firm D call. This CDR3 region has 16 residues. From germline, CDR1 is MNHEY and CDR2 SVGAGI. V lost 2 bases to trimming and J lost 0 bases, with 10 bases between them.

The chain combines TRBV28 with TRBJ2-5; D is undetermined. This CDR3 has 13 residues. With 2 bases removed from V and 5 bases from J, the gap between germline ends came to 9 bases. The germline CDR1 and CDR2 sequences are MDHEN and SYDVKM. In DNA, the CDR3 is TGTGCCAGCAGTTTAGTTCATCAGGAGACCCAGTACTTC. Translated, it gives CASSLVHQETQYF.

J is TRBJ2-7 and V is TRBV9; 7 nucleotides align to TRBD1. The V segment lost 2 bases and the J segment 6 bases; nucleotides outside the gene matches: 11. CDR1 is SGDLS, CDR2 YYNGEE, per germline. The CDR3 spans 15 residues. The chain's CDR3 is CASSVRGDSPREQYF. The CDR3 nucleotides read TGTGCCAGCAGCGTGAGAGGGGACAGTCCGCGCGAGCAGTACTTC.

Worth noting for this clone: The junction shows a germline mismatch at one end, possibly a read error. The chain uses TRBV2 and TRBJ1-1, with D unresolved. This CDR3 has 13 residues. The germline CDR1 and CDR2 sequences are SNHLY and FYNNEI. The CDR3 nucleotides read TGTGCCAGCAATGAACACGGTGACACTGAAGCTTTCTTT. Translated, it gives CASNEHGDTEAFF.

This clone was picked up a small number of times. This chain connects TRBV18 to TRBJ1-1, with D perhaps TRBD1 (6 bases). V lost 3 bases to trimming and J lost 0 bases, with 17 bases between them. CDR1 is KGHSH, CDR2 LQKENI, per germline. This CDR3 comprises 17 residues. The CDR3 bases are TGTGCCAGCTCACCCTGGGACACAAGAACTTTGAACACTGAAGCTTTCTTT. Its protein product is CASSPWDTRTLNTEAFF.

The CDR3 DNA is TGTGCCAGCAGTTTAGCCGGGACAGCCTATGGCTACACCTTC. It encodes CASSLAGTAYGYTF. The J gene is TRBJ1-2, the V gene TRBV27; 7 bases are a match to TRBD1. The CDR3 is 14 residues long. Trimming took 2 bases from V and 4 from J; bases not matched to a gene: 4. CDR1 MNHEY and CDR2 SMNVEV come from the germline V gene (reference sequence).

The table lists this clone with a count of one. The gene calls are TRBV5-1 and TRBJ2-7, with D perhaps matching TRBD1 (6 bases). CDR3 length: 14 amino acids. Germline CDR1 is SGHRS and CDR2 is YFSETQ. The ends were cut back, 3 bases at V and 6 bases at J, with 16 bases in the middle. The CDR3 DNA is TGCGCCAGCAGCTCGCAACAGGGTCCCGGCGAGCAGTACTTC. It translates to CASSSQQGPGEQYF.